This TCR beta chain came from a study of blood T cell repertoires in COVID-19. Study overall: Italy, Spain and the United States were the sources of the convalescent and acute COVID-19 samples. The analysed material was cDNA or gDNA that came from T cells, B-cell-depleted T cells, or PBMCs.

The germline V and J ends were trimmed by 5 bases and 2 bases, with 9 bases remaining between them. Per germline, CDR1 SGHTA and CDR2 FQGNSA. The CDR3 consists of 13 residues. Study processing details: From reference gene primer amplification, estimates of nucleated cell counts were derived. This table comes from immunoSEQ multiplex PCR, and its TCRdb copy is limited to in-frame clones, with some not included. The V and J calls and clone size come from that table; D and trimming were worked out from the DNA. The sample gives over 130,000 clones, 86% of which show up once; less than 3.5% is in the top ten.

The sample consisted of peripheral blood. The clonotype was recovered from a man between 65 and 85 years old with acute or convalescent COVID-19. The chain carries TRBV7-2 and TRBJ1-2; D may be TRBD1 (5 bases). The CDR3 spells CASSLTANYGYTF. The CDR3 nucleotides read TGTGCCAGCAGCCTGACAGCAAACTATGGCTACACCTTC.